This T cell receptor beta chain came from a study of cytomegalovirus exposure and HLA in healthy donors. As for this clone: Other DNA sequences from this sample encode an identical CDR3 as well.

This table comes from immunoSEQ multiplex PCR, and its TCRdb copy is limited to in-frame clones, with some not included. Counted here are about 73,000 clones, around 94% occurring once; the ten biggest clones make up approximately 3%. The CDR3 is made up of 14 amino acids. V was trimmed by 0 bases and J by 0 bases, leaving 7 bases between them. The germline V gene has CDR1 SGHRS and CDR2 YFSETQ. This clonotype was sampled from a woman in her late teens or twenties in good health and CMV-seropositive. The sequenced material came from PBMCs. The chain carries TRBV5-1 and TRBJ2-7; no clear D gene. In nucleotides, the CDR3 is TGCGCCAGCAGCTTGGCCGGAGACTCCTACGAGCAGTACTTC. Translated: CASSLAGDSYEQYF.